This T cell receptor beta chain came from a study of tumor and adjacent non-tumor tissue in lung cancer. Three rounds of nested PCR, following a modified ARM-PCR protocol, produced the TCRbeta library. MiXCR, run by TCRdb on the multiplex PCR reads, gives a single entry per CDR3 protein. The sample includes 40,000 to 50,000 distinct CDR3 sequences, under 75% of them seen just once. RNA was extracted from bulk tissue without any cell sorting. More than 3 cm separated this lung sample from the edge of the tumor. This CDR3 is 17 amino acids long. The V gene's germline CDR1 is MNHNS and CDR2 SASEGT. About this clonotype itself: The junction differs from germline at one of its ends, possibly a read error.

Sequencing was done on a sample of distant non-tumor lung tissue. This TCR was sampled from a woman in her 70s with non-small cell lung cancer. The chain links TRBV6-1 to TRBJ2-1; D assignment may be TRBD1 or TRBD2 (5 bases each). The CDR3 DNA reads TGTGCTAGCAGGTGGGGGAGCGTATGGGGCTCCTACAATGAGCAGTTCTTC. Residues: CASRWGSVWGSYNEQFF.